The present T cell receptor (beta chain) was sequenced within a study of T-cell memory formation after mild COVID-19. Study-wide background: The study found TCR clusters largely donor specific.

The CDR3 has 14 residues. Per the germline V gene, CDR1 is MGHRA and CDR2 is YSYEKL. V was pared by 2 bases and J by 6 bases, with 12 bases between. With respect to this clonotype: Its antigen is undetermined.

TCRdb re-derived calls from the 5' RACE reads in MiXCR, one entry per CDR3 protein. There are about 350,000 distinct CDR3 sequences in the sample; roughly 13% occur only once, and 22% lies in the top ten. General study points: The appearance of some responding clones in pre-infection memory suggested that cross-reactive memory joined. For second-wave clones that peaked at day 37, SARS-CoV-2 specificity went unverified. CD8+ contracting clones occupied EMRA, while CD4+ ones occupied mainly CM and EM.

The clonotype comes from a man aged 18 to 35 who had mild COVID-19 (a few samples of this study predate the infection). Cell type and time point are not known. The sample consisted of PBMCs or a T cell subset sorted from them (not recorded which). This sequence joins TRBV4-1 and TRBJ2-3; D uncertain. The CDR3 DNA reads as TGCGCCAGCAGCCAATACGAGACTTCGGATACGCAGTATTTT. Protein product: CASSQYETSDTQYF.